This T cell receptor beta chain was sequenced during a study of cytomegalovirus exposure and HLA in healthy donors. The V and J ends lost 5 bases and 2 bases, in that order; junction bases with no gene match: 11. Looked up from germline, CDR1 is SGHDN and CDR2 is FVKESK. The CDR3 contains 17 residues. Notes on the study in general: Earlier analysis found most TCR beta V segments productive about 87% or about 30% of the time.

Remarks on this clone: Antigen unknown.

The PCR employed 60 Vbeta primers together with 13 Jbeta primers. Clones were sequenced by immunoSEQ multiplex PCR, and TCRdb holds only the in-frame ones, with some missing. The repertoire includes around 140,000 clones, approximately 80% of them detected once, and 1.3% to 1.5% sits in the top ten. Source material: PBMCs. The origin of this receptor is a middle-aged woman in good health and CMV-seronegative. The V gene is TRBV14, the J gene TRBJ2-7; the match to TRBD2 covers 11 bases. The CDR3 coding sequence is TGTGCCAGCAGCACAACAACTAGCGGGGGATCCCCCTACGAGCAGTACTTC. Residues: CASSTTTSGGSPYEQYF.